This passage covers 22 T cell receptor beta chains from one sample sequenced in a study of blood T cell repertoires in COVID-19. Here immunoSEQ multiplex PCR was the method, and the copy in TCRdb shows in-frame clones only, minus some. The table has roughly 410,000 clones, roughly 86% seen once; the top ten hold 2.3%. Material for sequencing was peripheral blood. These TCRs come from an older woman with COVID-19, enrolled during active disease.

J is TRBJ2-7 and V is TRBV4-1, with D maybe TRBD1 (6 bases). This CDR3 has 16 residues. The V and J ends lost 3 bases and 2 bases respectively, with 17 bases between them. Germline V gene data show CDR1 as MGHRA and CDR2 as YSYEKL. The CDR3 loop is CASSQAGTRIPYEQYF. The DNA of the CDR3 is TGCGCCAGCAGCCAGGCCGGGACAAGAATCCCCTACGAGCAGTACTTC.

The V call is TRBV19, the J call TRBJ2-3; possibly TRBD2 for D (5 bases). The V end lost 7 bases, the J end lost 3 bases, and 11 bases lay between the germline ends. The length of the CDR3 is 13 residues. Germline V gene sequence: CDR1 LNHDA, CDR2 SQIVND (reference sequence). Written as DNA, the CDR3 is TGTGCCAGTACGGAGCGAGGGACAGATACGCAGTATTTT. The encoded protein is CASTERGTDTQYF.

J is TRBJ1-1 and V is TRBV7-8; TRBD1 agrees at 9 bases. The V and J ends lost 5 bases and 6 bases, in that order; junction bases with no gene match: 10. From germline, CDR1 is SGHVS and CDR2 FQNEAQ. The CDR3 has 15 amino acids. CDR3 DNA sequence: TGTGCCAGCAGCGGGAGGGACAGGGTTTGGCCTGAAGCTTTCTTT. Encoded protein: CASSGRDRVWPEAFF.

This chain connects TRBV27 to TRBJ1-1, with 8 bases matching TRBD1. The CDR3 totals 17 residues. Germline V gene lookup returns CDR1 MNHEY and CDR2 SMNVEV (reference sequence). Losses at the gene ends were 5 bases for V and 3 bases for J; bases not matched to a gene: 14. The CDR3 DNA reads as TGTGCCAGCAGTCACAACTCACAGCAGGGGGCCGACACTGAAGCTTTCTTT. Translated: CASSHNSQQGADTEAFF.

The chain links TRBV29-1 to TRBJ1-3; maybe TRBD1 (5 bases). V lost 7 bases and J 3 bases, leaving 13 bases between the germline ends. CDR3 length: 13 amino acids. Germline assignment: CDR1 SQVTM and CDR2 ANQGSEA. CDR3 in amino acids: CSACREIGNTIYF. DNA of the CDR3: TGCAGCGCCTGCAGGGAAATTGGAAACACCATATATTTT.

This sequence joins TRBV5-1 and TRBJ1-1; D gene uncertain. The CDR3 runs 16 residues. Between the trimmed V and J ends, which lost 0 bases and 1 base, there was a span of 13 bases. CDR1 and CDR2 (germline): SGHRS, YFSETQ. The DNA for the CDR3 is TGCGCCAGCAGCTTGGGAGACACTTACGGGAACACTGAAGCTTTCTTT. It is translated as CASSLGDTYGNTEAFF. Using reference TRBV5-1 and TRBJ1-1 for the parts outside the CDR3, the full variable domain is KAGVTQTPRYLIKTRGQQVTLSCSPISGHRSVSWYQQTPGQGLQFLFEYFSETQRNKGNFPGRFSGRQFSNSRSEMNVSTLELGDSALYLCASSLGDTYGNTEAFFGQGTRLTVV.

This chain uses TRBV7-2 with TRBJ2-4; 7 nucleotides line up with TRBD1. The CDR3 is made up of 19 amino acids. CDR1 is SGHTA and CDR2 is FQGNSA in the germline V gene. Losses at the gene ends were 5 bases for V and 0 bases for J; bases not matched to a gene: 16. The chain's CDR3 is CASSPVRAPGQLAKNIQYF. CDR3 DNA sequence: TGTGCCAGCAGCCCCGTGCGGGCCCCGGGACAGCTAGCCAAAAACATTCAGTACTTC.

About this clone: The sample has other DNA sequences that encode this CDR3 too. The CDR3 region is CASSEWGGATNEKLFF. The CDR3 DNA reads as TGTGCCAGCAGTGAATGGGGCGGTGCAACTAATGAAAAACTGTTTTTT. The chain is built from TRBV25-1 and TRBJ1-4, with D maybe TRBD1 (5 bases). V lost 1 base and J lost 0, with 9 bases in between. Germline V CDR1 and CDR2: MGHDK, SYGVNS. The CDR3 consists of 16 residues.

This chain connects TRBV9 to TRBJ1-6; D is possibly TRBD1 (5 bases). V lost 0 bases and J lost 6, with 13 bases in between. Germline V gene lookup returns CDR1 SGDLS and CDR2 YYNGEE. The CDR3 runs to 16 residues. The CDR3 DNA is TGTGCCAGCAGCGTAGATCAGGGCTTCTTTAATTCACCCCTCCACTTT. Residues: CASSVDQGFFNSPLHF.

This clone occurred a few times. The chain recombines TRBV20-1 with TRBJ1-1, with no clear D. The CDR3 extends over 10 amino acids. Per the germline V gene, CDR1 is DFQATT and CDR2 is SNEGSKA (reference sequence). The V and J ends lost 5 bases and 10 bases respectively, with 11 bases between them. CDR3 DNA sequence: TGCAGTGCTGGGAGGGTAGGAGCTTTCTTT. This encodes CSAGRVGAFF.

CDR3 protein: CATSDDPSETQYF. The CDR3 bases are TGTGCCACCAGTGATGATCCTAGTGAGACCCAGTACTTC. The V and J genes are TRBV24-1 and TRBJ2-5; D unclear. CDR1 and CDR2 (germline): KGHDR, SFDVKD. V was cut by 3 bases and J by 5 bases, with 9 bases left in between. The CDR3 has 13 residues.

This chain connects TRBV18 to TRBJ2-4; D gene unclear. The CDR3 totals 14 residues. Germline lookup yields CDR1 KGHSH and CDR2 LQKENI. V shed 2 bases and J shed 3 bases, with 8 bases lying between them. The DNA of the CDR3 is TGTGCCAGCTCACCAGAAGTAGTCAAAAACATTCAGTACTTC. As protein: CASSPEVVKNIQYF. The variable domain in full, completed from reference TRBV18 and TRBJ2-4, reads NAGVMQNPRHLVRRRGQEARLRCSPMKGHSHVYWYRQLPEEGLKFMVYLQKENIIDESGMPKERFSAEFPKEGPSILRIQQVVRGDSAAYFCASSPEVVKNIQYFGAGTRLSVL.

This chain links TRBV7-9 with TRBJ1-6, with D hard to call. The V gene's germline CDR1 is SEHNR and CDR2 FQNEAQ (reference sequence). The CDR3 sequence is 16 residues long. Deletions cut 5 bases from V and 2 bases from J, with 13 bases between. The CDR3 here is CASSRTAPTYNSPLHF. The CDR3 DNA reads TGTGCCAGCAGCAGGACTGCGCCCACCTATAATTCACCCCTCCACTTT.

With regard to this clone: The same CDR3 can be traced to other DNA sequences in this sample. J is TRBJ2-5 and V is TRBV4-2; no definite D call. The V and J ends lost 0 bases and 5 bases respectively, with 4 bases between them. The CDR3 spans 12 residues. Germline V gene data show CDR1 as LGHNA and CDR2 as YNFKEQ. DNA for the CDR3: TGTGCCAGCAGCCAAGATCGGGAGACCCAGTACTTC. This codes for CASSQDRETQYF.

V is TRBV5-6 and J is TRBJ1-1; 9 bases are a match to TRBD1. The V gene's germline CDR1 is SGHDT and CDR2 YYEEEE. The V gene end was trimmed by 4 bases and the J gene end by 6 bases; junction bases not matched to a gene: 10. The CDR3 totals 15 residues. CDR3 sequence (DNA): TGTGCCAGCAGCCTCCGGGACAGGGCTTTCTCTGAAGCTTTCTTT. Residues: CASSLRDRAFSEAFF.

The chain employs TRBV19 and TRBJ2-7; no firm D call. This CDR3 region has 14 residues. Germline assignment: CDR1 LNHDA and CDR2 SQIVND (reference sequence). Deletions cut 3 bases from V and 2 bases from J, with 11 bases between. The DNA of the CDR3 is TGTGCCAGTAGTATGTGGCAGTCAACCTACGAGCAGTACTTC. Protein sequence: CASSMWQSTYEQYF.

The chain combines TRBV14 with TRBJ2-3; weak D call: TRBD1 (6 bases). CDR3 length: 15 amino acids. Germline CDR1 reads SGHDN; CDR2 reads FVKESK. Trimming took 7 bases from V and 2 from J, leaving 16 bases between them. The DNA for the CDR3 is TGTGCCAGCAACCCACAGGGTGGATCCACAGATACGCAGTATTTT. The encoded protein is CASNPQGGSTDTQYF.

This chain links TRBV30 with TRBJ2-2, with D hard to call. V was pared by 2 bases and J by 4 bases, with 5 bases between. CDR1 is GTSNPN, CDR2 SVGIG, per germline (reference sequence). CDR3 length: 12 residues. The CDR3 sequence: CAWSLSTGELFF. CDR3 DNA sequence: TGTGCCTGGAGTCTCAGCACCGGGGAGCTGTTTTTT.

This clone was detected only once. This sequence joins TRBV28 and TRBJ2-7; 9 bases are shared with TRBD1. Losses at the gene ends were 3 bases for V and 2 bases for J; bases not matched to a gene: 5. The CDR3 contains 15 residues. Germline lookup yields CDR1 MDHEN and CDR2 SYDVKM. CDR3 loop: CASSLTGTGTYEQYF. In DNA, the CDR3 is TGTGCCAGCAGTTTGACAGGGACAGGGACCTACGAGCAGTACTTC. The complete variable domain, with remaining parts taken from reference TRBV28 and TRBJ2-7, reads DVKVTQSSRYLVKRTGEKVFLECVQDMDHENMFWYRQDPGLGLRLIYFSYDVKMKEKGDIPEGYSVSREKKERFSLILESASTNQTSMYLCASSLTGTGTYEQYFGPGTRLTVT.

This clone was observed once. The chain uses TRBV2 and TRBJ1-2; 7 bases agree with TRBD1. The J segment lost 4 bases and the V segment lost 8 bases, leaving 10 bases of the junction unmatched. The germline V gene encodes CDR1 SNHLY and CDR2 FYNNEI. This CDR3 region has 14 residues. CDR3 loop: CASGVDRLGYGYTF. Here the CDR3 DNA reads TGTGCCAGCGGGGTGGACAGGCTAGGCTATGGCTACACCTTC.

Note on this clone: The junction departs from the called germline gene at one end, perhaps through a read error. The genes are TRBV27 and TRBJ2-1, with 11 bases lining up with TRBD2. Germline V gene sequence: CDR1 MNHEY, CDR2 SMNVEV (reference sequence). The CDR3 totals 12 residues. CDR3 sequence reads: CASSDIAGGRVF. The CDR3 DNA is TGTGCCAGCAGTGATATAGCGGGGGGGAGGGTCTTC.

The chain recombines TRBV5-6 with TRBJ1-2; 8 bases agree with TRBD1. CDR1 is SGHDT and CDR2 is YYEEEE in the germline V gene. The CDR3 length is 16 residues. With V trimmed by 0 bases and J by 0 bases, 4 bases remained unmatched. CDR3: CASSLVRDRSNYGYTF. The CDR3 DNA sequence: TGTGCCAGCAGCTTGGTCCGGGACAGGTCTAACTATGGCTACACCTTC.